A single sample is the source of the 18 T cell receptor beta chains below, sequenced in a study of cytomegalovirus exposure and HLA in healthy donors. Use of 60 Vbeta and 13 Jbeta primers characterized the PCR. TCRdb's table, derived via immunoSEQ multiplex PCR, lists solely in-frame clones and lacks some. The sample consists of some 90,000 clones, around three fifths of them appearing once. Source material: PBMCs. These receptors came from a boy younger than 18 in good health and CMV-seropositive.

This clone was counted between two and nine times. The J gene is TRBJ2-1, the V gene TRBV19; 10 bases are shared with TRBD2. CDR1 is LNHDA and CDR2 is SQIVND in the germline V gene (reference sequence). Trimming took 3 bases from V and 15 from J; bases not matched to a gene: 8. The CDR3 has 13 amino acids. The CDR3 loop is CASSMGLAGDLFF. Here the CDR3 DNA reads TGTGCCAGTAGTATGGGTCTAGCGGGGGATCTGTTCTTC.

CDR3 sequence (DNA): TGTGCCAGTAGGACTCCGGCCGGAGGGAATGAGCAGTTCTTC. Encoded protein: CASRTPAGGNEQFF. The chain uses TRBV19 and TRBJ2-1; TRBD2 is a possible D gene (6 bases). The CDR3 length is 14 residues. Trimming took 6 bases from V and 7 from J, leaving 16 bases between them. CDR1 is LNHDA and CDR2 is SQIVND in the germline V gene (reference sequence).

V gene TRBV6-6 combines with J gene TRBJ2-3; D gene unclear. The CDR3 extends over 16 amino acids. V lost 6 bases to trimming and J lost 4 bases, with 20 bases between them. From germline, CDR1 is MNHNY and CDR2 SVGAGI (reference sequence). CDR3 sequence reads: CASSSGFRSLPDTQYF. CDR3 nucleotide sequence: TGTGCCAGCAGCTCCGGGTTTCGGTCCCTCCCAGATACGCAGTATTTT.

The V call is TRBV27, the J call TRBJ2-7; D remains ambiguous. Germline-derived CDR1 and CDR2 are MNHEY and SMNVEV (reference sequence). This CDR3 comprises 13 residues. Trimming shortened V by 4 bases and J by 5 bases, and 12 bases separated the two germline ends. CDR3 sequence (DNA): TGTGCCAGCAGTTCCGCTAGATCCCACGAGCAGTACTTC. Translated, it gives CASSSARSHEQYF.

This clone was seen a few times. The rearrangement joins TRBV2 to TRBJ1-6; maybe TRBD1 (5 bases). Trimming took off 3 bases at V and 14 bases at J, with 11 bases between the two ends. Looked up from germline, CDR1 is SNHLY and CDR2 is FYNNEI. This CDR3 has 12 residues. The CDR3 coding sequence is TGTGCCAGCAGTGACAGGGCCTCATCCCTCCACTTT. Residues: CASSDRASSLHF.

This clone was seen more than once but under ten times. The chain is built from TRBV9 and TRBJ1-1; D might be TRBD1 (6 bases). V lost 0 bases, J lost 5 bases, and 17 bases lay in between. The CDR3 length is 16 residues. CDR1 and CDR2 (germline): SGDLS, YYNGEE. The CDR3 loop is CASSVVTGGAGTEAFF. CDR3 coding DNA: TGTGCCAGCAGCGTAGTAACGGGGGGCGCGGGGACTGAAGCTTTCTTT.

The chain has TRBV4-1 and TRBJ2-3; D perhaps matches TRBD2 (5 bases). CDR3 length: 17 residues. V lost 3 bases to trimming and J lost 0 bases, with 16 bases between them. Per the germline V gene, CDR1 is MGHRA and CDR2 is YSYEKL. In DNA form, the CDR3 reads TGCGCCAGCAGCCAGACCGGCTCGGGAAGTAGCACAGATACGCAGTATTTT. Amino acids: CASSQTGSGSSTDTQYF.

In DNA form, the CDR3 reads TGTGCCAGCAGTTTGGTCGGGACTGACTATGGCTACACCTTC. This codes for CASSLVGTDYGYTF. The chain combines TRBV27 with TRBJ1-2, with D maybe TRBD1 (5 bases). In germline, CDR1 is MNHEY, CDR2 SMNVEV (reference sequence). V was pared by 3 bases and J by 3 bases, with 11 bases between. The CDR3 loop spans 14 amino acids.

This clone appeared a few times. The chain links TRBV27 to TRBJ1-6; the D gene is possibly TRBD1 (5 bases). The V end lost 5 bases, the J end lost 7 bases, and 12 bases lay between the germline ends. The germline CDR1 and CDR2 sequences are MNHEY and SMNVEV (reference sequence). The CDR3 runs to 14 residues. CDR3 sequence: CASSRGGTNSPLHF. DNA for the CDR3: TGTGCCAGCAGTAGGGGCGGTACGAATTCACCCCTCCACTTT.

In its sample, this clone was seen a few times. The CDR3 sequence is CASSDRQGTYEQYF. The CDR3 bases are TGCGCCAGCAGTGACCGGCAGGGGACCTACGAGCAGTACTTC. This chain links TRBV10-1 with TRBJ2-7; tentative D call: TRBD1 (6 bases). The germline gives CDR1 WNHNN, CDR2 SYGVQD (reference sequence). V lost 3 bases and J 2 bases, leaving 11 bases between the germline ends. The CDR3 is made up of 14 amino acids.

This clone was observed a single time. The genes are TRBV25-1 and TRBJ1-2, with TRBD1 matching 9 bases. CDR1 is MGHDK and CDR2 is SYGVNS in the germline V gene. This CDR3 has 15 residues. After removal of 1 base from V and 8 bases from J, the junction contained 8 bases not matched to a gene. The CDR3 protein is CASSEFLDRGGGYTF. In DNA, the CDR3 is TGTGCCAGCAGTGAATTCCTGGACAGGGGAGGCGGCTACACCTTC.

This clone was observed a handful of times. V is TRBV19 and J is TRBJ1-5; D is undetermined. Germline V gene data show CDR1 as LNHDA and CDR2 as SQIVND (reference sequence). The CDR3 has 15 residues. The V end was cut by 5 bases, the J end by 5 bases, with 16 bases between. CDR3 sequence: CASSSRLRRDQPQHF. CDR3 in DNA: TGTGCCAGTAGTTCACGGCTTCGACGGGATCAGCCCCAGCATTTT.

V gene TRBV6-4 combines with J gene TRBJ2-1; TRBD2 is a possible D gene (7 bases). The CDR3 is made up of 14 amino acids. The germline V gene has CDR1 MRHNA and CDR2 SNTAGT. The germline V and J ends were trimmed by 6 bases and 9 bases, with 18 bases remaining between them. In DNA form, the CDR3 reads TGTGCCAGCAGAACAAGGGGGAGGGCCGGTGAGCAGTTCTTC. Amino acid sequence: CASRTRGRAGEQFF.

This clone appeared once. This chain connects TRBV29-1 to TRBJ1-4; D not resolved. V lost 4 bases and J 6 bases, leaving 9 bases between the germline ends. Germline V CDR1 and CDR2: SQVTM, ANQGSEA. The CDR3 runs 12 residues. The CDR3 nucleotides are TGCAGCGTTGGTGATAAGCATGAAAAACTGTTTTTT. As protein: CSVGDKHEKLFF.

The chain employs TRBV5-1 and TRBJ2-7; D is unresolved. The V end was cut by 2 bases, the J end by 5 bases, with 14 bases between. CDR1 SGHRS and CDR2 YFSETQ come from the germline V gene. There are 14 residues in the CDR3. The CDR3 region has the DNA TGCGCCAGCAGCTTTTCAACCAGCGTCCACGAGCAGTACTTC. Its protein product is CASSFSTSVHEQYF.

This clone occurred once. The CDR3 here is CASSKGQGFTGELFF. The CDR3 coding sequence is TGTGCCAGCAGCAAGGGACAGGGATTCACCGGGGAGCTGTTTTTT. V gene TRBV7-7 combines with J gene TRBJ2-2; 9 nucleotides align to TRBD1. The CDR3 spans 15 residues. Germline-derived CDR1 and CDR2 are SSHAT and FNYEAQ (reference sequence). Trimming took 5 bases from V and 4 from J; bases not matched to a gene: 5.

CDR3 DNA: TGTGCCAGCAGCCTACTACGCCAGGGGAGCTATGGCTACACCTTC. Residues: CASSLLRQGSYGYTF. The chain has TRBV4-2 and TRBJ1-2; weak D call: TRBD1 (6 bases). Trimming pared 4 bases from V and 4 bases from J, leaving 16 bases between. Germline V gene lookup returns CDR1 LGHNA and CDR2 YNFKEQ. CDR3 size: 15 residues.

The chain recombines TRBV5-4 with TRBJ2-5; D is possibly TRBD2 (5 bases). Germline CDR1 reads SGHNT; CDR2 reads YYREEE (reference sequence). Deletions cut 4 bases from V and 11 bases from J, with 18 bases between. The CDR3 contains 13 residues. The CDR3 nucleotides read TGTGCCAGCAGCCTCGGTGGGCCAAGGGAGCAGTACTTC. Translating it yields CASSLGGPREQYF.